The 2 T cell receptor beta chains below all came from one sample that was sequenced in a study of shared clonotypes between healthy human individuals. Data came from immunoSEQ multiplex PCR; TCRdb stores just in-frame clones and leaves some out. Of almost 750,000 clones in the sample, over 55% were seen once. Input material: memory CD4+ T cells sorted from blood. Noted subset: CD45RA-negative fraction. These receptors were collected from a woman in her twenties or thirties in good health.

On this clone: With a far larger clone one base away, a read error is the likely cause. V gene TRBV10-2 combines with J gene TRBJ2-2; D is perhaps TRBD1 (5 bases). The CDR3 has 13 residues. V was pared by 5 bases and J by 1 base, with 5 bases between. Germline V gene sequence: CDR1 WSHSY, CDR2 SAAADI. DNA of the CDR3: TGCGCCAGCAGTACAGGGAACACCGGGGAGCTGTTTTTT. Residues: CASSTGNTGELFF.

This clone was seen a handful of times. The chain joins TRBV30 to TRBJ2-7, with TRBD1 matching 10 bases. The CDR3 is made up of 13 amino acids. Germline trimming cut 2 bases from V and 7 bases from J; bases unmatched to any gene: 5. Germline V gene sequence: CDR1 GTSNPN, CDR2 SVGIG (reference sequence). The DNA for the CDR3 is TGTGCCTGGAGTTCGGACAGGGGGTTTGAGCAGTACTTC. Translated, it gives CAWSSDRGFEQYF.